These 9 T cell receptor beta chains share one sample of origin, sequenced in a study of blood T cell repertoires in COVID-19. Produced via immunoSEQ multiplex PCR; TCRdb's table is partial and in-frame only. This table has hundreds of thousands of clones, roughly nine tenths appearing once. The sample taken for sequencing was PBMCs or T cells enriched from blood (not recorded which). The receptors derive from a middle-aged woman who had recovered from COVID-19.

The V and J genes are TRBV12-5 and TRBJ1-1; TRBD1 agrees at 8 bases. Germline V gives CDR1 LGHNT, CDR2 FRNRAP. Losses at the gene ends were 6 bases for V and 5 bases for J; bases not matched to a gene: 5. The CDR3 is 13 amino acids. The CDR3 is CASGYGQGTEAFF. CDR3 coding DNA: TGTGCTAGTGGCTACGGACAGGGAACTGAAGCTTTCTTT.

The chain links TRBV12-3 or TRBV12-4 to TRBJ2-7; D perhaps matches TRBD2 (5 bases). This CDR3 has 13 residues. Trimming shortened V by 4 bases and J by 6 bases, and 13 bases separated the two germline ends. The CDR3 DNA reads TGTGCCAGCAGTTCGAGGGCAGGCGGCGAGCAGTACTTC. Its protein is CASSSRAGGEQYF.

The chain combines TRBV7-8 with TRBJ1-5; D not certain. The V and J ends lost 1 base and 7 bases respectively, with 14 bases between them. This CDR3 comprises 15 residues. Per the germline V gene, CDR1 is SGHVS and CDR2 is FQNEAQ. CDR3 nucleotide sequence: TGTGCCAGCAGCTTAGTTGCCCAGGCCCAACAGCCCCAGCATTTT. It yields the protein CASSLVAQAQQPQHF.

The chain couples TRBV6-2 or TRBV6-3 to TRBJ1-5, with a tentative D call TRBD1 (6 bases). CDR1 and CDR2 from the germline V gene are MNHEY and SVGEGT. V lost 4 bases and J 0 bases, leaving 19 bases between the germline ends. The CDR3 is 18 amino acids. The CDR3 loop reads CASSFFAGATYSNQPQHF. CDR3 coding DNA: TGTGCCAGCAGTTTCTTTGCAGGGGCGACCTATAGCAATCAGCCCCAGCATTTT.

The rearrangement links TRBV18 to TRBJ1-3; 9 nucleotides align to TRBD1. Germline CDR1 is KGHSH and CDR2 is LQKENI. CDR3 length: 17 amino acids. The V and J ends lost 3 bases and 4 bases, in that order; junction bases with no gene match: 10. The CDR3 DNA reads TGTGCCAGCTCACCGCCCCACGGACAGGGGCACGGAAACACCATATATTTT. It yields the protein CASSPPHGQGHGNTIYF.

The genes are TRBV28 and TRBJ2-7; TRBD2 matches at 7 bases. The trim removed 6 bases at V and 2 bases at J, leaving 7 bases unmatched. Germline assignment: CDR1 MDHEN and CDR2 SYDVKM. The CDR3 runs 14 residues. CDR3 protein: CASRPGGGPYEQYF. The DNA for the CDR3 is TGTGCCAGCAGACCGGGAGGTGGCCCCTACGAGCAGTACTTC.

This clone was seen ten or more times. The CDR3 bases are TGTGCCAGCAGTTTAGCGGGTAGCTCCTACAATGAGCAGTTCTTC. It translates to CASSLAGSSYNEQFF. The rearrangement joins TRBV9 to TRBJ2-1; 7 bases are a match to TRBD2. V was clipped by 5 bases and J by 0 bases; unmatched bases: 5. Germline loops: CDR1 SGDLS, CDR2 YYNGEE. The CDR3 consists of 15 residues. The full variable domain, with the rest looked up from reference TRBV9 and TRBJ2-1, is DSGVTQTPKHLITATGQRVTLRCSPRSGDLSVYWYQQSLDQGLQFLIQYYNGEERAKGNILERFSAQQFPDLHSELNLSSLELGDSALYFCASSLAGSSYNEQFFGPGTRLTVL.

V is TRBV7-2 and J is TRBJ1-6, with a weak D call TRBD1 (5 bases). Trimming cost V 3 bases and J 8 bases, with 14 bases left between them. Germline CDR1 and CDR2: SGHTA and FQGNSA. This CDR3 region has 15 residues. The CDR3 reads CASSLSGQWDSPLHF. The CDR3 DNA reads as TGTGCCAGCAGCTTGTCAGGACAATGGGATTCACCCCTCCACTTT.

This chain joins TRBV6-2 or TRBV6-3 and TRBJ1-2; 10 bases line up with TRBD1. V shed 2 bases, J shed 6 bases, and the junction held 12 bases outside the gene matches. Germline values: CDR1 MNHEY, CDR2 SVGEGT. CDR3 length equals 17 residues. CDR3 DNA: TGTGCCAGCAGTTACGACCCTACGGGACAGGGGTTAAATGGCTACACCTTC. Protein sequence: CASSYDPTGQGLNGYTF.